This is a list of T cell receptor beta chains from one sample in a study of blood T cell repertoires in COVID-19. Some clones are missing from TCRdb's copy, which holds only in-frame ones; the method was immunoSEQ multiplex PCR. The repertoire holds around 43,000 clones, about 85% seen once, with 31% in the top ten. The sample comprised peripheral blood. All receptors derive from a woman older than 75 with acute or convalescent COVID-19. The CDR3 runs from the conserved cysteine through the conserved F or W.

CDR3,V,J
CASSLGGRGHDYEQYF,TRBV5-1,TRBJ2-7
CASSTGQGSNIQYF,TRBV7-2,TRBJ2-4
CAAEASASGRVGETQYF,TRBV28,TRBJ2-5
CASSPQQGRFDNEQFF,TRBV7-2,TRBJ2-1
CASSLPLAGSEQYF,TRBV3-1/TRBV3-2,TRBJ2-7
CASSDLSGDTQYF,TRBV6-4,TRBJ2-3
CASSSPSGGSYEQYF,TRBV28,TRBJ2-7
CASSLARTGNFNNQPQHF,TRBV5-6,TRBJ1-5
CASSWGLAGGPGYNEQFF,TRBV5-1,TRBJ2-1
CASSQDIPTSGEQFF,TRBV3-1/TRBV3-2,TRBJ2-1